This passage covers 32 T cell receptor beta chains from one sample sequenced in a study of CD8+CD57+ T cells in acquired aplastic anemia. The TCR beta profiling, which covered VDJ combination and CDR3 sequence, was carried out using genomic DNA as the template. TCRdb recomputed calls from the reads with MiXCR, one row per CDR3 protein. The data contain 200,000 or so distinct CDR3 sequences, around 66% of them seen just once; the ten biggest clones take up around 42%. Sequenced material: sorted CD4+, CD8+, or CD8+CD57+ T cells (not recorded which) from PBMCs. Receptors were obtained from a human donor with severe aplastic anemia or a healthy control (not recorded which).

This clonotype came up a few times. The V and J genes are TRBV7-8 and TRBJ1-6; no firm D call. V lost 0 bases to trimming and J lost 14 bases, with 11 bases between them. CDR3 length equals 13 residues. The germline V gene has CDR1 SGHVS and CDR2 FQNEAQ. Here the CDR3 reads CASSLAQEATLHF. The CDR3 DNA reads TGTGCCAGCAGCTTAGCGCAGGAAGCCACCCTCCACTTT.

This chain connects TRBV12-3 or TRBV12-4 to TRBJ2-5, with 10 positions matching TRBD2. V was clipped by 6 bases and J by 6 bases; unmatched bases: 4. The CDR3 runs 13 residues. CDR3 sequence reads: CASRLAGEKTQYF. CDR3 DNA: TGTGCCAGCAGGCTAGCGGGAGAAAAGACCCAGTACTTC.

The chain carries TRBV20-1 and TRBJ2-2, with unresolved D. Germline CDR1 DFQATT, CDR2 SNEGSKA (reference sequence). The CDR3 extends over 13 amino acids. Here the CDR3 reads CAVQTLNTGELFF. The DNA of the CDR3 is TGCGCCGTCCAGACCCTAAACACCGGGGAGCTGTTTTTT.

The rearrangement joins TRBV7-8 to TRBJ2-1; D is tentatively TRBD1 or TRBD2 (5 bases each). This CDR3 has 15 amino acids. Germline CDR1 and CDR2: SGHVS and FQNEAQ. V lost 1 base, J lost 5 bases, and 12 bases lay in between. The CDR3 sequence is CASSLGLGTHNEQFF. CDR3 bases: TGTGCCAGCAGCTTAGGGCTAGGGACCCACAATGAGCAGTTCTTC.

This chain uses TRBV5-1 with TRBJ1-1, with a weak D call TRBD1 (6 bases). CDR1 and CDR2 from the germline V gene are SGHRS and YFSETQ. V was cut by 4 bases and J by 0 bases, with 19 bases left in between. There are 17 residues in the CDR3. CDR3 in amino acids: CASSMDGNRVMNTEAFF. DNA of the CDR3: TGCGCCAGCAGCATGGACGGTAACAGGGTAATGAACACTGAAGCTTTCTTT.

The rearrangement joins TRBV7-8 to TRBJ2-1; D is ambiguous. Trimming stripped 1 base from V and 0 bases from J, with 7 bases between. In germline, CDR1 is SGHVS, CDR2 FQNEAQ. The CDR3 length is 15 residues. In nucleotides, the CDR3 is TGTGCCAGCAGCTTAGGGGGTTACTCCTACAATGAGCAGTTCTTC. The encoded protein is CASSLGGYSYNEQFF.

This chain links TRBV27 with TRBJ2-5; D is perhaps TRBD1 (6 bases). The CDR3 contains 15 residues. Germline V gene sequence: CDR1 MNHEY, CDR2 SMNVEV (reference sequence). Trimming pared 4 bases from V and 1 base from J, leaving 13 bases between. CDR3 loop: CASSSRSRGQETQYF. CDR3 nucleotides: TGTGCCAGCAGTTCCCGAAGCAGGGGCCAAGAGACCCAGTACTTC.

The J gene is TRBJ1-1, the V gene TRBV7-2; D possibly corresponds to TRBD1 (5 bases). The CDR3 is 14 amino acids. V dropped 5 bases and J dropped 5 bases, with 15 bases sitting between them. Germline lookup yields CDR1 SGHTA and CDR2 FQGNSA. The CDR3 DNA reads TGTGCCAGCAGCCCTAGTCCAGGGAGGACTGAAGCTTTCTTT. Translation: CASSPSPGRTEAFF.

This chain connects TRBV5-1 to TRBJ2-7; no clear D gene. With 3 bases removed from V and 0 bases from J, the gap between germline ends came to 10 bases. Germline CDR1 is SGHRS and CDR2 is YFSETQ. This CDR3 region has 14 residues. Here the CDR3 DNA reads TGCGCCAGCAGCTCCACGACTCCCTCCTACGAGCAGTACTTC. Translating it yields CASSSTTPSYEQYF.

In nucleotides, the CDR3 is TGCGCCAGCAGCTTGGCGGACACCAGCACAGATACGCAGTATTTT. This sequence encodes CASSLADTSTDTQYF. The chain recombines TRBV5-1 with TRBJ2-3; the D gene is possibly TRBD1 (5 bases). Trimming took off 0 bases at V and 0 bases at J, with 8 bases between the two ends. Germline values: CDR1 SGHRS, CDR2 YFSETQ. The CDR3 spans 15 residues. Using reference TRBV5-1 and TRBJ2-3 for the parts outside the CDR3, the full variable domain is KAGVTQTPRYLIKTRGQQVTLSCSPISGHRSVSWYQQTPGQGLQFLFEYFSETQRNKGNFPGRFSGRQFSNSRSEMNVSTLELGDSALYLCASSLADTSTDTQYFGPGTRLTVL.

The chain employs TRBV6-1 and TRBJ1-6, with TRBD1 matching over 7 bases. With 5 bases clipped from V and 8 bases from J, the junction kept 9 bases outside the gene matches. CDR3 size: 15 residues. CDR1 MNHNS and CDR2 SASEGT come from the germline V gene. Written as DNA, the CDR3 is TGTGCCAGCAGTTATTTTTCGACAGGGCATTCACCCCTCCACTTT. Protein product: CASSYFSTGHSPLHF.

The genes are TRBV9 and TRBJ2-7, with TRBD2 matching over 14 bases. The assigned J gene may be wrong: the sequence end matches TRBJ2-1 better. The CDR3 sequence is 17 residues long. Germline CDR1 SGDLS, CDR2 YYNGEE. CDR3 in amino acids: CASSGTTSGGALGEQFF. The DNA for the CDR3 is TGTGCCAGCAGCGGGACGACTAGCGGGGGGGCCTTGGGAGAGCAGTTCTTC.

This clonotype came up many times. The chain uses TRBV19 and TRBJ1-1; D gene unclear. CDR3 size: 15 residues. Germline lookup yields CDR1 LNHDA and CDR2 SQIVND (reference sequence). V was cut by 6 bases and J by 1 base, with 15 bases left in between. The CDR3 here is CASSMAIPQNTEAFF. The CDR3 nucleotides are TGTGCCAGTAGCATGGCCATTCCCCAGAACACTGAAGCTTTCTTT.

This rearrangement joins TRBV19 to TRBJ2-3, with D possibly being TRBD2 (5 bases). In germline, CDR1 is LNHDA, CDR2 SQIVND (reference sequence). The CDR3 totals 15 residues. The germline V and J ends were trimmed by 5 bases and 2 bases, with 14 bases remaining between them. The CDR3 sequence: CASSDHPSYTDTQYF. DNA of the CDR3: TGTGCCAGTAGTGACCACCCTAGCTACACAGATACGCAGTATTTT.

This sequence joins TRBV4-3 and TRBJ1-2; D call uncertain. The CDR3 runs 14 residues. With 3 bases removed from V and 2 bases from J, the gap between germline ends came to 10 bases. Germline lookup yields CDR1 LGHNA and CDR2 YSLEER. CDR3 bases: TGCGCCAGCAGCCATGGCAGCACCAACTATGGCTACACCTTC. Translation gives CASSHGSTNYGYTF.

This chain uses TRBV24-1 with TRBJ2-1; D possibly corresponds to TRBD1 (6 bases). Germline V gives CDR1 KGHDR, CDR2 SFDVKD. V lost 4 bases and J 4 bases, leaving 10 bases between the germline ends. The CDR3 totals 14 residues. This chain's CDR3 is CATSDITGYNEQFF. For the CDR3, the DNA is TGTGCCACCAGTGACATAACAGGGTACAATGAGCAGTTCTTC.

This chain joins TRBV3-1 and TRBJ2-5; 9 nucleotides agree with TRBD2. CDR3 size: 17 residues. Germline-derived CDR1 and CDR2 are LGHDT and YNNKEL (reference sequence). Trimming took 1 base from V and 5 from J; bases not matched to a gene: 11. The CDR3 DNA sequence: TGTGCCAGCAGCCAAGGGGCGAGTAGCGGGGGTTTGGAGACCCAGTACTTC. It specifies CASSQGASSGGLETQYF.

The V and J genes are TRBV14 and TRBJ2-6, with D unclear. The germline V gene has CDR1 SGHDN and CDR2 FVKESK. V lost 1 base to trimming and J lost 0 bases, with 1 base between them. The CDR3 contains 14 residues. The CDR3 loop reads CASSQGSGANVLTF. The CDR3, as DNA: TGTGCCAGCAGCCAAGGCTCTGGGGCCAACGTCCTGACTTTC.

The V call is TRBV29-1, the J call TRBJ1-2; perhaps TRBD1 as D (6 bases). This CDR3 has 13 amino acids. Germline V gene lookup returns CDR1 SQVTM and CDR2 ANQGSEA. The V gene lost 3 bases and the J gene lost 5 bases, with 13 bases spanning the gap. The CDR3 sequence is CSVDSGTRYGYTF. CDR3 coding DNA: TGCAGCGTTGACTCCGGGACACGTTATGGCTACACCTTC.

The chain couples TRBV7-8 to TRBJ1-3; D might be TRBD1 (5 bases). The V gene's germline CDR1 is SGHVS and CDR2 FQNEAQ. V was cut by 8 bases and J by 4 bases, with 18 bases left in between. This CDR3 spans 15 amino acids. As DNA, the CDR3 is TGTGCCAGCCGGCTTAAAGGGGCTCCAGGAAACACCATATATTTT. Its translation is CASRLKGAPGNTIYF.

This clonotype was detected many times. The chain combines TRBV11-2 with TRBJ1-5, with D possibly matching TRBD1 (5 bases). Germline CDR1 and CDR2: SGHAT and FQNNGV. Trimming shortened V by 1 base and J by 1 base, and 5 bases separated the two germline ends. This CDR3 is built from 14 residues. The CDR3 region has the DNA TGTGCCAGCAGCTTAGGGGGGAGCAATCAGCCCCAGCATTTT. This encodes CASSLGGSNQPQHF.

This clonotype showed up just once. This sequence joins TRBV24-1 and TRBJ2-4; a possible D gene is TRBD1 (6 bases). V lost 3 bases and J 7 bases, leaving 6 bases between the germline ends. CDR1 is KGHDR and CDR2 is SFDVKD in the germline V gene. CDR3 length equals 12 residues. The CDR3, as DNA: TGTGCCACCAGTGATCAGGGGAACATTCAGTACTTC. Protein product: CATSDQGNIQYF.

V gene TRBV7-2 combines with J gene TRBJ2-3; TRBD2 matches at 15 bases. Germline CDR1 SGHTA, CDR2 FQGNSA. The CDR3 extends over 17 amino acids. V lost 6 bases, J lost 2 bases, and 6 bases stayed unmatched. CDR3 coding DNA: TGTGCCAGCAGGCCGGGACTAGCGGGAGGACACACAGATACGCAGTATTTT. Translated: CASRPGLAGGHTDTQYF.

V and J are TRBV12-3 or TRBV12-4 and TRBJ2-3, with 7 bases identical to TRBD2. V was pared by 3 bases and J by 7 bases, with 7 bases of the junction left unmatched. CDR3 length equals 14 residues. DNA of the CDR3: TGTGCCAGCAGTTTTTCGAGCGGGGCGAATACGCAGTATTTT. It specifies CASSFSSGANTQYF.

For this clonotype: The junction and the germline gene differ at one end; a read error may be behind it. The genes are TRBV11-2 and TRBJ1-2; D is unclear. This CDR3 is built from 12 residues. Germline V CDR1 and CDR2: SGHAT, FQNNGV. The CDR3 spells CASSDQERGYAF. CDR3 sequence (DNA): TGTGCCAGCAGTGATCAGGAGCGTGGCTACGCCTTC.

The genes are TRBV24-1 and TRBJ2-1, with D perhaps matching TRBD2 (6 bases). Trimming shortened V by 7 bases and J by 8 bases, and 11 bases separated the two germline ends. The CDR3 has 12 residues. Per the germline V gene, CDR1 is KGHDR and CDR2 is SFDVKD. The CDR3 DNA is TGTGCCACCAGGGGACTTAGGGATGAGCAGTTCTTC. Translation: CATRGLRDEQFF.

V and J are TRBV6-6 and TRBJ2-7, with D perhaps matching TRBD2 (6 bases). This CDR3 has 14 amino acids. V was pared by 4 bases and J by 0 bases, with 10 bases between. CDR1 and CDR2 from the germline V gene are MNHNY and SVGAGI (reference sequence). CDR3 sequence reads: CASSSWDSSYEQYF. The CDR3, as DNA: TGTGCCAGCAGTTCGTGGGACTCCTCCTACGAGCAGTACTTC.

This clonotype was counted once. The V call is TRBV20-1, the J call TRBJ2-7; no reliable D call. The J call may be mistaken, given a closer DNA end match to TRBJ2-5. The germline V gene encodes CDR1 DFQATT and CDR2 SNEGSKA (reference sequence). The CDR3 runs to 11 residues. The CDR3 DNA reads TGCAGTGCTAGAAAACAAGAGACCCAGTACTTC. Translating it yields CSARKQETQYF.

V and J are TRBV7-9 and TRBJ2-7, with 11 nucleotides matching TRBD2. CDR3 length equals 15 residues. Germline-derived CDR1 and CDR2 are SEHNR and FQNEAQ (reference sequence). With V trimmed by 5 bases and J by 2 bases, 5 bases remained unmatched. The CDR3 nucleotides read TGTGCCAGCAGCGACGGGACTAGCGGAACCTACGAGCAGTACTTC. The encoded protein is CASSDGTSGTYEQYF.

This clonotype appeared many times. CDR3 nucleotides: TGTGCCAGCAGCGTAGAGGCAGAGAACACTGAAGCTTTCTTT. It encodes CASSVEAENTEAFF. V and J are TRBV9 and TRBJ1-1; no clear D. Trimming removed 0 bases from V and 1 base from J, with 7 bases in between. This CDR3 is 14 amino acids long. CDR1 and CDR2 (germline): SGDLS, YYNGEE.

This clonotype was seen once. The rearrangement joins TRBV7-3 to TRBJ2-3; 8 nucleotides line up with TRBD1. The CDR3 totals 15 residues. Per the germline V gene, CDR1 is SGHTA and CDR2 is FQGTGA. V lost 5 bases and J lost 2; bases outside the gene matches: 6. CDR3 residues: CASSPGQGHTDTQYF. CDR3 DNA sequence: TGTGCCAGCAGCCCCGGACAGGGCCACACAGATACGCAGTATTTT.

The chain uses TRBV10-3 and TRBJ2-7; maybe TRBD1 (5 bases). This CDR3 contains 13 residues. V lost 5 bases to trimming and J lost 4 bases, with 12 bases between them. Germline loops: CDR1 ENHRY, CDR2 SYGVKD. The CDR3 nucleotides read TGTGCCATCAGTCCCATACAGGCATACGAGCAGTACTTC. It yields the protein CAISPIQAYEQYF.